This paragraph reports one T cell receptor (beta chain). Its antigen is currently unknown. These data belong to a study of T cells expressing NK-cell markers. About the study: Sorted CD3+CD56+NKG2C+, CD3+CD56+NKG2C- and CD3+CD56-NKG2C+ T cells supplied TCR beta repertoires. Seven donors tested HCMV-seropositive and one tested seronegative among the eight sequenced.

This CDR3 has 13 amino acids. Per germline, CDR1 SGHTA and CDR2 FQGNSA. Study conclusions and caveats: There remained a lack of clarity about HCMV specificity of expanded NKG2C+ T cell clones. Researchers report these clonotypes also headed the CD3+CD56-NKG2C+ fraction in a handful of donors.

TCRdb re-called the 5' RACE reads; one entry per CDR3 protein, DNA not given. The table gives 300,000 to 500,000 distinct CDR3 sequences; the top ten clones make up around 10% of it. The rearrangement joins TRBV7-2 to TRBJ2-5. The sequenced sample was blood T cells: a sorted CD56 or NKG2C T cell subset, CD4+ or CD8+ T cells, or bulk PBMC T cells (not recorded which). This clonotype originated in a woman in her 50s in good health. The CDR3 loop reads CASSKRVMETQYF.